This T cell receptor (beta chain) was sequenced for a study of OX40 agonist ivuxolimab in advanced cancers. Study details: Ivuxolimab, an agonist antibody against OX40 (CD134), was given to patients. Two patients with cutaneous melanoma and one with hepatocellular carcinoma, three in total, showed partial responses.

On this clone itself: The antigen is undetermined.

V was clipped by 5 bases and J by 5 bases, with 15 bases between them. Germline assignment: CDR1 SGHTA and CDR2 FQGNSA. The CDR3 contains 14 residues. Sequencing was performed with immunoSEQ multiplex PCR; in TCRdb, only in-frame clones are kept and a portion is missing. Of about 60,000 clones in the sample, roughly 80% were seen once. Regarding the study as a whole: There were, on average, more expanded clones in CD8+ T cells than in CD4+.

Systemic immunosuppression or autoimmune disease history was grounds to exclude patients. The chain couples TRBV7-2 to TRBJ2-5; D is unresolved. Source: CD4+ or CD8+ T cells sorted from blood, taken in a trial of the OX40 agonist ivuxolimab. The sequence was collected from an adult with an advanced solid tumor such as melanoma, head and neck, liver or kidney cancer. In DNA form, the CDR3 reads TGTGCCAGCAGCCGGACCCGAACCCTGGAGACCCAGTACTTC. It translates to CASSRTRTLETQYF.